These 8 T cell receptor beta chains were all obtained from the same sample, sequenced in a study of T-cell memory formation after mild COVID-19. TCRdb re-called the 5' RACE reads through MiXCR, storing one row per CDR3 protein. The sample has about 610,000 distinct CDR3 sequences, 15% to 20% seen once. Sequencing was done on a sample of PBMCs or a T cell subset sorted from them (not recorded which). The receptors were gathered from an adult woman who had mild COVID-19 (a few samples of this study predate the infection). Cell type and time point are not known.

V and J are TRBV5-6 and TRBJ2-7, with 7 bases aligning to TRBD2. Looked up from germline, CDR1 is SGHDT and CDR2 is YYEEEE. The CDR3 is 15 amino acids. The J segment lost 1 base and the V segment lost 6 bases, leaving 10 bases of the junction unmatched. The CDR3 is CASTILASGSYEQYF. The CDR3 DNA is TGTGCCAGCACCATACTAGCGTCGGGGTCCTACGAGCAGTACTTC. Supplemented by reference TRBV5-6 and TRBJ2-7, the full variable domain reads DAGVTQSPTHLIKTRGQQVTLRCSPKSGHDTVSWYQQALGQGPQFIFQYYEEEERQRGNFPDRFSGHQFPNYSSELNVNALLLGDSALYLCASTILASGSYEQYFGPGTRLTVT.

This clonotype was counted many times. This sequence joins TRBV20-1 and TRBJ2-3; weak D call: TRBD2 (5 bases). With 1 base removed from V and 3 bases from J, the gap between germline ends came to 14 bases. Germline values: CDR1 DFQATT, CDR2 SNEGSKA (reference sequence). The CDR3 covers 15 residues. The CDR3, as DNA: TGCAGTGCTAGAGCCCAACGGGGTCGGACAGATACGCAGTATTTT. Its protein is CSARAQRGRTDTQYF.

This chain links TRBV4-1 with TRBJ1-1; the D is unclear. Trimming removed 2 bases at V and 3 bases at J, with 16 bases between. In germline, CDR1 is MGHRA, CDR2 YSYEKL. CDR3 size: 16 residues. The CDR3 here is CASSQPTRGRDTEAFF. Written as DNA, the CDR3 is TGCGCCAGCAGCCAACCTACACGGGGTAGGGACACTGAAGCTTTCTTT.

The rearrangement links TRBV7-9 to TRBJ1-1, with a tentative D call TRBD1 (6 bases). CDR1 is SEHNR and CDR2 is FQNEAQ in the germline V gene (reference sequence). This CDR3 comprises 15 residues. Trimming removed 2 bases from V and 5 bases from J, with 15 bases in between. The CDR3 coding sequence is TGTGCCAGCAGCTTATGGGAGGGAGGGGGGACTGAAGCTTTCTTT. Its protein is CASSLWEGGGTEAFF. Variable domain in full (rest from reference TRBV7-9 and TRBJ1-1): DTGVSQNPRHKITKRGQNVTFRCDPISEHNRLYWYRQTLGQGPEFLTYFQNEAQLEKSRLLSDRFSAERPKGSFSTLEIQRTEQGDSAMYLCASSLWEGGGTEAFFGQGTRLTVV.

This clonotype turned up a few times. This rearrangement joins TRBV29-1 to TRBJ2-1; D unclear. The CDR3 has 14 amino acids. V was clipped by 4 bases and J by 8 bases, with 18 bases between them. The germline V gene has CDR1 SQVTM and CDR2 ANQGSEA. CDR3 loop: CSVVREGFSDEQFF. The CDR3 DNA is TGCAGCGTTGTAAGGGAAGGGTTCTCCGATGAGCAGTTCTTC.

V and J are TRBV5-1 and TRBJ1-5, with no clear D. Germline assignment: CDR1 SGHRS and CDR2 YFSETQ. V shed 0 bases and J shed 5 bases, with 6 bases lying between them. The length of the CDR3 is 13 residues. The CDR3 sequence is CASSLGPDQPQHF. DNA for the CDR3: TGCGCCAGCAGCTTGGGGCCGGATCAGCCCCAGCATTTT.

The CDR3 coding sequence is TGTGCCAGCAGCTTAGACGGCCTGGGCACTGAAGCTTTCTTT. Encoded protein: CASSLDGLGTEAFF. This chain joins TRBV7-8 and TRBJ1-1; D not certain. Germline CDR1 SGHVS, CDR2 FQNEAQ. The length of the CDR3 is 14 residues. V lost 1 base to trimming and J lost 4 bases, with 10 bases between them.

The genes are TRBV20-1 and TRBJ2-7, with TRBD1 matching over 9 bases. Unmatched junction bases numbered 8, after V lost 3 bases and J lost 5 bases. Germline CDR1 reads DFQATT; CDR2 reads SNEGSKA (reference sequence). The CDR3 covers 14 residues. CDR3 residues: CSASRTGGKNEQYF. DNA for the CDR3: TGCAGTGCTAGCCGTACAGGGGGCAAGAACGAGCAGTACTTC.